The 28 T cell receptor beta chains reported below all come from one sample, sequenced in a study of cytomegalovirus exposure and HLA in healthy donors. PCR employed 60 Vbeta and 13 Jbeta primers. Generated by immunoSEQ multiplex PCR, the TCRdb table keeps only in-frame clones and is missing some. The sample holds about 91,000 clones, about 89% seen once. Material: PBMCs. These receptors all stem from a man younger than 40 in good health and CMV-seropositive.

The V call is TRBV13, the J call TRBJ2-7, with TRBD1 matching 8 bases. Germline loops: CDR1 PRHDT, CDR2 FYEKMQ (reference sequence). The CDR3 contains 16 residues. V lost 5 bases and J lost 4; bases outside the gene matches: 13. The CDR3 spells CASSPGPRTGRYEQYF. Written as DNA, the CDR3 is TGTGCCAGCAGCCCAGGCCCTCGGACAGGGCGATACGAGCAGTACTTC. The whole variable domain, filled in from reference TRBV13 and TRBJ2-7, reads AAGVIQSPRHLIKEKRETATLKCYPIPRHDTVYWYQQGPGQDPQFLISFYEKMQSDKGSIPDRFSAQQFSDYHSELNMSSLELGDSALYFCASSPGPRTGRYEQYFGPGTRLTVT.

The rearrangement joins TRBV9 to TRBJ2-2, with TRBD2 as a possible D gene (6 bases). Deletions cut 0 bases from V and 5 bases from J, with 17 bases between. Per the germline V gene, CDR1 is SGDLS and CDR2 is YYNGEE. The CDR3 is 17 residues long. CDR3 sequence (DNA): TGTGCCAGCAGCGTAGGATCCGGGAGTATTGTAACCGGGGAGCTGTTTTTT. Its translation is CASSVGSGSIVTGELFF.

In this sample, this clone turned up once. The rearrangement links TRBV10-2 to TRBJ2-7; D may be TRBD2 (6 bases). Germline lookup yields CDR1 WSHSY and CDR2 SAAADI. CDR3 length: 14 amino acids. With 8 bases removed from V and 3 bases from J, the gap between germline ends came to 17 bases. Written as DNA, the CDR3 is TGCGCCAGCGGAGGGACCGAAGGCCTCTACGAGCAGTACTTC. It yields the protein CASGGTEGLYEQYF.

This chain joins TRBV7-6 and TRBJ2-7; TRBD1 agrees at 9 bases. After removal of 3 bases from V and 5 bases from J, the junction contained 8 bases not matched to a gene. Per germline, CDR1 SGHVS and CDR2 FNYEAQ. The CDR3 is 15 residues long. The CDR3 nucleotides read TGTGCCAGCAGCTTGGCCAACAGGGGGCTTAACGAGCAGTACTTC. It encodes CASSLANRGLNEQYF.

V usage is TRBV27 and J usage is TRBJ2-5; maybe TRBD2 (5 bases). Trimming removed 6 bases from V and 3 bases from J, with 11 bases in between. The CDR3 runs to 13 residues. The germline gives CDR1 MNHEY, CDR2 SMNVEV (reference sequence). The CDR3: CASSPDGEETQYF. Here the CDR3 DNA reads TGTGCCAGCAGCCCGGACGGGGAAGAGACCCAGTACTTC.

V is TRBV5-1 and J is TRBJ2-5, with TRBD1 identical over 9 bases. The end of the DNA fits TRBJ2-7 better, so the J call may be wrong. CDR1 is SGHRS, CDR2 YFSETQ, per germline. CDR3 size: 14 residues. Here the CDR3 reads CASSAPGTGTEQYF. CDR3 nucleotides: TGCGCCAGCAGCGCTCCCGGGACAGGGACCGAGCAGTACTTC.

The V gene is TRBV30, the J gene TRBJ2-3; the D gene is possibly TRBD1 (6 bases). The CDR3 has 15 amino acids. The germline V and J ends were trimmed by 1 base and 1 base, with 12 bases remaining between them. Per the germline V gene, CDR1 is GTSNPN and CDR2 is SVGIG (reference sequence). The CDR3 region is CAWSAWDTGTDTQYF. CDR3 DNA sequence: TGTGCCTGGAGTGCTTGGGACACTGGCACAGATACGCAGTATTTT.

The gene calls are TRBV7-6 and TRBJ2-5; possible D gene TRBD1, 6 bases. The V and J ends lost 6 bases and 2 bases respectively, with 16 bases between them. CDR1 and CDR2 (germline): SGHVS, FNYEAQ. The CDR3 runs to 15 residues. The DNA of the CDR3 is TGTGCCAGCAGTCGCCCCGGGACACTTCAAGAGACCCAGTACTTC. Protein product: CASSRPGTLQETQYF. Complete variable domain (other parts from reference TRBV7-6 and TRBJ2-5): GAGVSQSPRYKVTKRGQDVALRCDPISGHVSLYWYRQALGQGPEFLTYFNYEAQQDKSGLPNDRFSAERPEGSISTLTIQRTEQRDSAMYRCASSRPGTLQETQYFGPGTRLLVL.

This chain connects TRBV11-2 to TRBJ2-1; the match to TRBD2 covers 9 bases. CDR1 and CDR2 from the germline V gene are SGHAT and FQNNGV. Germline trimming cut 7 bases from V and 9 bases from J; bases unmatched to any gene: 13. This CDR3 has 15 amino acids. The CDR3 region has the DNA TGTGCCAGCACCAACCGGGGCGGGAGGGGGGGTGAGCAGTTCTTC. It codes for CASTNRGGRGGEQFF. Full variable domain (missing parts from reference TRBV11-2 and TRBJ2-1): EAGVAQSPRYKIIEKRQSVAFWCNPISGHATLYWYQQILGQGPKLLIQFQNNGVVDDSQLPKDRFSAERLKGVDSTLKIQPAKLEDSAVYLCASTNRGGRGGEQFFGPGTRLTVL.

The rearrangement joins TRBV11-2 to TRBJ2-7, with 8 bases matching TRBD1. Germline trimming cut 1 base from V and 4 bases from J; bases unmatched to any gene: 9. Germline CDR1 reads SGHAT; CDR2 reads FQNNGV. CDR3 length: 16 amino acids. The CDR3 region is CASSLVGTGSAYEQYF. For the CDR3, the DNA is TGTGCCAGCAGCTTAGTTGGGACAGGTTCAGCGTACGAGCAGTACTTC.

The genes are TRBV5-1 and TRBJ2-7, with 13 bases identical to TRBD2. Losses at the gene ends were 3 bases for V and 4 bases for J; bases not matched to a gene: 7. CDR3 length equals 16 residues. The germline CDR1 and CDR2 sequences are SGHRS and YFSETQ. CDR3 sequence (DNA): TGCGCCAGCAGCTCCACCGGACTAGCGGGAGTATACGAGCAGTACTTC. Residues: CASSSTGLAGVYEQYF.

This sequence joins TRBV29-1 and TRBJ1-2; D remains ambiguous. Germline assignment: CDR1 SQVTM and CDR2 ANQGSEA. The CDR3 consists of 12 residues. Deletions cut 8 bases from V and 2 bases from J, with 12 bases between. DNA of the CDR3: TGCAGCTGTCGCGGGGTGAACTATGGCTACACCTTC. Its protein product is CSCRGVNYGYTF.

The genes are TRBV30 and TRBJ1-1; D unclear. The germline CDR1 and CDR2 sequences are GTSNPN and SVGIG (reference sequence). CDR3 size: 11 residues. V was pared by 6 bases and J by 1 base, with 6 bases between. The chain's CDR3 is CACNRNTEAFF. CDR3 DNA: TGTGCCTGTAACAGGAACACTGAAGCTTTCTTT.

The chain employs TRBV2 and TRBJ2-7, with TRBD2 matching 7 bases. CDR3 length: 12 residues. The germline CDR1 and CDR2 sequences are SNHLY and FYNNEI. The V segment lost 8 bases and the J segment 6 bases; nucleotides outside the gene matches: 7. CDR3 nucleotide sequence: TGTGCCAGCGGCTCGGGGGGACGCGAGCAGTACTTC. Residues: CASGSGGREQYF.

The chain carries TRBV9 and TRBJ2-7; no reliable D call. V was cut by 0 bases and J by 1 base, with 8 bases left in between. The CDR3 runs to 14 residues. Germline assignment: CDR1 SGDLS and CDR2 YYNGEE. The CDR3: CASSVVAESYEQYF. CDR3 nucleotides: TGTGCCAGCAGCGTAGTGGCTGAATCCTACGAGCAGTACTTC.

The chain recombines TRBV27 with TRBJ2-7, with 13 bases fitting TRBD2. Germline-derived CDR1 and CDR2 are MNHEY and SMNVEV (reference sequence). The CDR3 contains 16 residues. The V and J ends lost 3 bases and 6 bases, in that order; junction bases with no gene match: 8. The CDR3 region is CASSFSPGTSGIEQYF. CDR3 nucleotide sequence: TGTGCCAGCAGTTTCTCCCCCGGGACTAGCGGGATCGAGCAGTACTTC.

The chain recombines TRBV28 with TRBJ2-7; no firm D call. CDR3 size: 13 residues. The V gene's germline CDR1 is MDHEN and CDR2 SYDVKM. V gave up 3 bases and J gave up 4 bases, with 10 bases separating them. This chain's CDR3 is CASSLSNSYEQYF. CDR3 bases: TGTGCCAGCAGTTTGAGTAATTCGTACGAGCAGTACTTC.

The chain carries TRBV19 and TRBJ2-1, with D perhaps matching TRBD2 (5 bases). This CDR3 region has 14 residues. Trimming removed 5 bases at V and 2 bases at J, with 10 bases between. Germline V gives CDR1 LNHDA, CDR2 SQIVND (reference sequence). The CDR3 bases are TGTGCCAGTAGTGCCGGGATTGCCTACAATGAGCAGTTCTTC. Amino acids: CASSAGIAYNEQFF.

A single count supports this clone. This chain uses TRBV5-6 with TRBJ2-5; 8 bases are a match to TRBD1. This CDR3 comprises 13 residues. Per the germline V gene, CDR1 is SGHDT and CDR2 is YYEEEE. After removal of 3 bases from V and 5 bases from J, the junction contained 3 bases not matched to a gene. The CDR3 DNA reads as TGTGCCAGCAGCTGGACAGGGTGGGAGACCCAGTACTTC. This gives the protein CASSWTGWETQYF.

The chain recombines TRBV7-6 with TRBJ2-7, with D unclear. This CDR3 is built from 13 residues. V lost 5 bases and J lost 7, with 15 bases in between. The germline CDR1 and CDR2 sequences are SGHVS and FNYEAQ. This CDR3 reads CASSPVAAAEQYF. CDR3 DNA sequence: TGTGCCAGCAGCCCCGTAGCAGCAGCAGAGCAGTACTTC.

Written as DNA, the CDR3 is TGTGCCAGCAGTTTATTCGTCCTAGCGGGAGAGTGGGTCTACGAGCAGTACTTC. Its protein is CASSLFVLAGEWVYEQYF. The chain links TRBV28 to TRBJ2-7, with 10 bases identical to TRBD2. In germline, CDR1 is MDHEN, CDR2 SYDVKM. This CDR3 contains 18 residues. V was pared by 1 base and J by 3 bases, with 12 bases of the junction left unmatched.

This clone was found a few times. The chain couples TRBV18 to TRBJ2-5, with no clear D. The germline V gene has CDR1 KGHSH and CDR2 LQKENI. V lost 2 bases and J lost 1, with 8 bases in between. The CDR3 covers 14 residues. CDR3 DNA: TGTGCCAGCTCACCAGGGCTTTTCCAAGAGACCCAGTACTTC. Translation: CASSPGLFQETQYF.

This clone was counted a few times. This sequence joins TRBV6-1 and TRBJ2-2; D is unclear. V gave up 7 bases and J gave up 1 base, with 7 bases separating them. The CDR3 spans 13 residues. CDR1 and CDR2 from the germline V gene are MNHNS and SASEGT. CDR3 loop: CASNHKNTGELFF. CDR3 DNA: TGTGCCAGCAACCACAAGAACACCGGGGAGCTGTTTTTT.

This chain connects TRBV5-1 to TRBJ2-2; D gene ambiguous. This CDR3 spans 14 amino acids. Germline CDR1 reads SGHRS; CDR2 reads YFSETQ. V was cut by 0 bases and J by 7 bases, with 10 bases left in between. The CDR3 here is CASSLDPQDGELFF. The CDR3 DNA is TGCGCCAGCAGCTTGGACCCCCAGGACGGGGAGCTGTTTTTT.

The CDR3 sequence: CASSLGHEQFF. CDR3 DNA: TGTGCCAGCAGCTTGGGGCATGAGCAGTTCTTC. This chain uses TRBV7-9 with TRBJ2-1, with D possibly TRBD1 on 5 matching bases. There are 11 residues in the CDR3. V lost 3 bases to trimming and J lost 8 bases, with 5 bases between them. From germline, CDR1 is SEHNR and CDR2 FQNEAQ (reference sequence).

The chain carries TRBV28 and TRBJ1-5; D call uncertain. This CDR3 has 12 amino acids. Trimming cost V 6 bases and J 10 bases, with 13 bases left between them. Germline-derived CDR1 and CDR2 are MDHEN and SYDVKM. The CDR3 sequence: CASRSNPGPQHF. CDR3 nucleotides: TGTGCCAGCAGGAGTAACCCGGGACCCCAGCATTTT.

This clone has a handful of counts. This sequence joins TRBV9 and TRBJ2-1; 7 bases align to TRBD2. The CDR3 length is 15 residues. Germline CDR1 reads SGDLS; CDR2 reads YYNGEE. V shed 4 bases, J shed 6 bases, and the junction held 10 bases outside the gene matches. The CDR3: CASSRGAGVFNEQFF. DNA for the CDR3: TGTGCCAGCAGCCGTGGGGCGGGAGTATTCAATGAGCAGTTCTTC.

This clone was recorded a few times. This chain joins TRBV6-5 and TRBJ1-2; D uncertain. The CDR3 sequence is 14 residues long. Germline V gives CDR1 MNHEY, CDR2 SVGAGI. V was pared by 3 bases and J by 3 bases, with 11 bases between. The CDR3 nucleotides read TGTGCCAGCAGTTATCGGAGGCAGTACTATGGCTACACCTTC. Amino acids: CASSYRRQYYGYTF.